Listed here are 2 T cell receptor beta chains from one sample, sequenced in a study of human T cells and chemical hapten exposure. Indicated time point: pre-sensitization, week 0. The treatment here: therapeutic diphenylcyclopropenone sensitization with weekly scalp DPC. Each CDR3 protein gets one entry after TCRdb re-called the RACE reads with MiXCR. The table lists some 250,000 distinct CDR3 sequences, approximately 8% of them singletons, with 1.2% in the top ten. The sample in question was whole blood, obtained in connection with sensitization to the hapten diphenylcyclopropenone (DPC). Every receptor here comes from a man aged 18 to 29 with alopecia areata. Some clones in this sample may be carry-over from other donors' samples.

This clonotype was found many times. This chain uses TRBV29-1 with TRBJ2-1; TRBD1 aligns across 9 bases. CDR1 is SQVTM, CDR2 ANQGSEA, per germline. J was trimmed by 5 bases and V by 4 bases; bases with no gene match: 6. This CDR3 region has 14 residues. The chain's CDR3 is CSVVDRGANNEQFF. In DNA form, the CDR3 reads TGCAGCGTTGTAGACAGGGGGGCTAACAATGAGCAGTTCTTC.

V is TRBV7-9 and J is TRBJ1-1; D not resolved. Germline values: CDR1 SEHNR, CDR2 FQNEAQ (reference sequence). V gave up 1 base and J gave up 4 bases, with 7 bases separating them. This CDR3 comprises 13 residues. Here the CDR3 reads CASSLVVVTEAFF. Here the CDR3 DNA reads TGTGCCAGCAGCTTAGTTGTAGTCACTGAAGCTTTCTTT.